This T cell receptor beta chain was obtained from a study of CD8 T cells in ankylosing spondylitis. Study-level points and caveats: Previously reported in reactive arthritis synovial fluid and blood were some of the motif variants. Ankylosing spondylitis blood appeared to be characterized by a TCR beta motif of several highly homologous variants. According to the report, clones linked to the disease were significantly enriched in matched synovial fluid samples taken from ankylosing spondylitis patients.

Deletions cut 0 bases from V and 1 base from J, with 18 bases between. Per the germline V gene, CDR1 is DFQATT and CDR2 is SNEGSKA (reference sequence). The CDR3 has 17 amino acids. In regard to this clonotype: As yet, its antigen is unknown.

Using quantitative 5'-RACE with molecular barcodes, the authors made TCR beta libraries. TCRdb re-derived calls from the 5' RACE reads in MiXCR, one entry per CDR3 protein. Among 380,000 or so distinct CDR3 sequences listed, 20% to 25% were seen once. V is TRBV20-1 and J is TRBJ2-5; D not resolved. What was sequenced was blood, either unsorted or a sorted T cell fraction (not recorded which). This TCR was recovered from a male donor with ankylosing spondylitis or in good health (not recorded which). Written as DNA, the CDR3 is TGCAGTGCTAGAGATTCCGACTTTTTGTGGGGCCAAGAGACCCAGTACTTC. Protein product: CSARDSDFLWGQETQYF.